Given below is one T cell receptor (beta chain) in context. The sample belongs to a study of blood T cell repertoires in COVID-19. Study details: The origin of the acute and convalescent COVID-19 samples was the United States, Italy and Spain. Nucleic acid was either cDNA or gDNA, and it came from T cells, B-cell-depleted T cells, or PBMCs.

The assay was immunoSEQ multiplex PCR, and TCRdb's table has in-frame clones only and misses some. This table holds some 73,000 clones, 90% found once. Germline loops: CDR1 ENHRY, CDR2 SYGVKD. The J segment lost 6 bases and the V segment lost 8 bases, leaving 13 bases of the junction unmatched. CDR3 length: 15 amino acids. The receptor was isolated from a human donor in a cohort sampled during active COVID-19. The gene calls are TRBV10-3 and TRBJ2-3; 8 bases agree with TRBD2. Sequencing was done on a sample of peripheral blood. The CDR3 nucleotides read TGTGCCATCCGGGGGGGCGGCGGGGCGGGGGATACGCAGTATTTT. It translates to CAIRGGGGAGDTQYF.